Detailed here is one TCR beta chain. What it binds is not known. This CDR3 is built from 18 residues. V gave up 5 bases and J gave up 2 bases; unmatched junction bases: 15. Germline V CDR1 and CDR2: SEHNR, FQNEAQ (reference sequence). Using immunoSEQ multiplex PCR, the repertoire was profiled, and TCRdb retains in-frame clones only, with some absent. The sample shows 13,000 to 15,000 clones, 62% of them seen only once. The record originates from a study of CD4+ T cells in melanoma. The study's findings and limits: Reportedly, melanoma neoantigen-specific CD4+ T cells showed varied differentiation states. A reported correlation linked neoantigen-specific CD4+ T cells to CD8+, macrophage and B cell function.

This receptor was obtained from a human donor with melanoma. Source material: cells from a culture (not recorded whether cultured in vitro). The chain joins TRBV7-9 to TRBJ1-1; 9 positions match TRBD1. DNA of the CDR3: TGTGCCAGCAGCCCTATCACCGGGACAGGGATACGAAACACTGAAGCTTTCTTT. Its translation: CASSPITGTGIRNTEAFF.